Listed below are T cell receptor beta chains from one sample, sequenced in a study of T cells in Graves' hyperthyroidism and ophthalmopathy. Via MiXCR, TCRdb re-called the multiplex PCR reads, giving one row per CDR3 protein. The sample has 550,000 to 600,000 distinct CDR3 sequences, around 17% seen once. The source material was blood. The receptors come from a woman between 18 and 29 years old with Graves' hyperthyroidism. CDR3s include the opening cysteine and the closing phenylalanine or tryptophan. Fields, in order: clone size, D gene, J gene, V gene, CDR3 protein, CDR3 DNA. A D gene is named only where the DNA matches it firmly. Clone size is not always given. Where it is, it says once, few, many or a class for expanded clones.

many NA TRBJ1-2 TRBV7-2 CASSLEGWDGYTF TGTGCCAGCAGCTTAGAGGGATGGGATGGCTACACCTTC
NA NA TRBJ2-5 TRBV9 CASNPSSRAQETQYF TGTGCCAGCAATCCAAGCAGCCGGGCACAAGAGACCCAGTACTTC
NA NA TRBJ2-7 TRBV20-1 CSAAETYEQYF TGCAGTGCTGCGGAGACCTACGAGCAGTACTTC
few NA TRBJ2-5 TRBV5-1 CASIPVSGETQYF TGCGCCAGCATACCCGTTAGCGGAGAGACCCAGTACTTC
many NA TRBJ2-2 TRBV3-1 CASSQAAAGPNTGELFF TGTGCCAGCAGCCAAGCTGCCGCGGGACCGAACACCGGGGAGCTGTTTTTT
NA NA TRBJ2-5 TRBV12-3/TRBV12-4 CASSSGPPIETQYF TGTGCCAGCAGTTCAGGGCCCCCCATAGAGACCCAGTACTTC
few TRBD1 TRBJ2-1 TRBV6-1 CASRARTGYNEQFF TGTGCCAGCAGGGCCCGGACAGGGTACAATGAGCAGTTCTTC
NA NA TRBJ1-3 TRBV4-1 CASTQLFASSGNTIYF TGCGCCAGCACCCAACTGTTTGCCAGCTCTGGAAACACCATATATTTT
NA NA TRBJ2-3 TRBV19 CASSSAASGPTDTQYF TGTGCCAGTAGCAGCGCGGCCAGCGGGCCCACAGATACGCAGTATTTT
many NA TRBJ2-1 TRBV7-2 CASSTWVVNEQFF TGTGCCAGCAGCACCTGGGTGGTCAATGAGCAGTTCTTC
NA NA TRBJ1-2 TRBV6-2/TRBV6-3 CASRSTPGVGGYTF TGTGCCAGCAGATCGACCCCAGGAGTAGGTGGCTACACCTTC
NA NA TRBJ2-7 TRBV2 CACNRVLGYEQYF TGTGCCTGTAACCGGGTCCTGGGTTACGAGCAGTACTTC
NA TRBD2 TRBJ2-1 TRBV14 CASSLMGLAGVRGVEQFF TGTGCCAGCAGCCTCATGGGACTAGCGGGGGTTAGAGGGGTTGAGCAGTTCTTC
NA TRBD2 TRBJ2-3 TRBV5-1 CASRKNIGTSQGTDTQYF TGCGCCAGCAGGAAGAATATCGGGACTAGCCAGGGCACAGATACGCAGTATTTT
many NA TRBJ2-5 TRBV7-2 CASSLVVTSRRETQYF TGTGCCAGCAGCTTAGTCGTTACTTCCCGGCGAGAGACCCAGTACTTC
few NA TRBJ1-2 TRBV6-1 CASTVIYGYTF TGTGCCAGCACTGTAATATATGGCTACACCTTC
NA TRBD2 TRBJ2-3 TRBV19 CASSRFVKAGLRTDTQYF TGTGCCAGTAGCCGATTCGTTAAGGCGGGACTACGCACAGATACGCAGTATTTT
many NA TRBJ1-1 TRBV20-1 CSARDLYVQGRTEAFF TGCAGTGCTAGAGATCTGTATGTACAGGGAAGGACTGAAGCTTTCTTT
many TRBD1 TRBJ1-4 TRBV12-3/TRBV12-4 CASSPGGQREKLFF TGTGCCAGCAGCCCAGGGGGCCAACGGGAAAAACTGTTTTTT
many NA TRBJ1-5 TRBV12-3/TRBV12-4 CASSFKGGNQPQHF TGTGCCAGCAGTTTTAAGGGGGGCAATCAGCCCCAGCATTTT
NA TRBD2 TRBJ2-1 TRBV19 CASSIRTSGSAYNEQFF TGTGCCAGTAGTATCCGGACTAGCGGGAGTGCCTACAATGAGCAGTTCTTC
many TRBD1 TRBJ2-7 TRBV2 CASRAGQGYEQYF TGTGCCAGCAGAGCTGGACAGGGTTACGAGCAGTACTTC
NA NA TRBJ2-1 TRBV24-1 CATSDSAGEQFF TGTGCCACCAGTGATTCAGCGGGTGAGCAGTTCTTC
many NA TRBJ2-7 TRBV6-1 CASAADQPVRSEQYF TGTGCCAGCGCCGCGGACCAGCCGGTGCGGAGCGAGCAGTACTTC
many NA TRBJ2-1 TRBV24-1 CATQTGSSYNEQFF TGTGCCACCCAGACAGGCAGCTCCTACAATGAGCAGTTCTTC
many NA TRBJ1-3 TRBV7-2 CASSLDRVENTIYF TGTGCCAGCAGCTTAGACAGGGTCGAAAACACCATATATTTT
few TRBD2 TRBJ2-1 TRBV5-6 CASRSASGAYNEQFF TGTGCCAGCAGATCGGCTAGCGGAGCTTACAATGAGCAGTTCTTC
few NA TRBJ2-7 TRBV28 CASSFLESGEQYF TGTGCCAGCAGTTTCCTGGAGAGCGGCGAGCAGTACTTC
many TRBD1 TRBJ2-3 TRBV7-2 CASSQGIFSTDTQYF TGTGCCAGCTCACAGGGGATTTTTTCCACAGATACGCAGTATTTT
many TRBD1 TRBJ2-1 TRBV5-1 CASSLVQGASYNEQFF TGCGCCAGCAGCTTGGTTCAGGGGGCATCCTACAATGAGCAGTTCTTC
NA TRBD2 TRBJ2-1 TRBV18 CASSPLYSEISGTGSNEQFF TGTGCCAGCTCACCACTCTATAGTGAGATTAGCGGGACCGGCTCCAATGAGCAGTTCTTC
NA NA TRBJ1-1 TRBV13 CASGDDRTPGGTEAFF TGTGCCAGCGGAGACGACAGAACCCCCGGGGGGACTGAAGCTTTCTTT
many NA TRBJ1-1 TRBV12-3/TRBV12-4 CASSTGADTEAFF TGTGCCAGCAGTACTGGGGCGGACACTGAAGCTTTCTTT
NA NA TRBJ2-7 TRBV12-3/TRBV12-4 CASSLKVDEQYF TGTGCCAGCAGTTTAAAGGTTGACGAGCAGTACTTC
many NA TRBJ2-7 TRBV5-5 CASSFDMGGYEQYF TGTGCCAGCAGCTTTGACATGGGCGGCTACGAGCAGTACTTC
many NA TRBJ1-5 TRBV12-3/TRBV12-4 CASIAGNNQPQHF TGTGCCAGCATTGCTGGGAACAATCAGCCCCAGCATTTT
many NA TRBJ1-5 TRBV6-2/TRBV6-3 CATRDHQGSSNQPQHF TGTGCCACCAGGGACCACCAAGGCAGTAGCAATCAGCCCCAGCATTTT
NA NA TRBJ2-6 TRBV5-5 CASSFYVGANVLTF TGTGCCAGCAGCTTTTATGTTGGGGCCAACGTCCTGACTTTC
few NA TRBJ1-6 TRBV12-3/TRBV12-4 CASRERGGDNSPLHF TGTGCCAGCAGGGAACGGGGGGGTGATAATTCACCCCTCCACTTT
NA NA TRBJ2-2 TRBV20-1 CSARPGLANTGELFF TGCAGTGCTAGGCCGGGCCTCGCGAACACCGGGGAGCTGTTTTTT
many NA TRBJ2-5 TRBV12-3/TRBV12-4 CASSSGGRETQYF TGTGCCAGCAGTTCCGGGGGCAGGGAGACCCAGTACTTC
NA TRBD2 TRBJ2-7 TRBV20-1 CSAIPGLDAYEQYF TGCAGTGCTATCCCCGGACTAGACGCCTACGAGCAGTACTTC
many NA TRBJ2-2 TRBV20-1 CSASRNTGELFF TGCAGTGCTAGTCGGAACACCGGGGAGCTGTTTTTT
few TRBD2 TRBJ2-1 TRBV7-2 CASSLWPGLAKGNEQFF TGTGCCAGCAGCTTATGGCCGGGACTAGCTAAGGGCAATGAGCAGTTCTTC
few TRBD2 TRBJ2-2 TRBV5-6 CASSRSTSGRGLTGELFF TGTGCCAGCAGCCGGTCGACTAGCGGGAGGGGTCTAACCGGGGAGCTGTTTTTT
NA NA TRBJ1-2 TRBV6-2/TRBV6-3 CASSFNRAANYGYTF TGTGCCAGCAGTTTCAACAGGGCCGCTAACTATGGCTACACCTTC
NA NA TRBJ1-2 TRBV5-1 CASSVDPNRANYGYTF TGCGCCAGCAGCGTGGACCCGAATCGGGCTAACTATGGCTACACCTTC
many NA TRBJ2-4 TRBV2 CASSESPGTRRNIQYF TGTGCCAGCAGTGAGTCCCCGGGAACAAGGCGGAACATTCAGTACTTC